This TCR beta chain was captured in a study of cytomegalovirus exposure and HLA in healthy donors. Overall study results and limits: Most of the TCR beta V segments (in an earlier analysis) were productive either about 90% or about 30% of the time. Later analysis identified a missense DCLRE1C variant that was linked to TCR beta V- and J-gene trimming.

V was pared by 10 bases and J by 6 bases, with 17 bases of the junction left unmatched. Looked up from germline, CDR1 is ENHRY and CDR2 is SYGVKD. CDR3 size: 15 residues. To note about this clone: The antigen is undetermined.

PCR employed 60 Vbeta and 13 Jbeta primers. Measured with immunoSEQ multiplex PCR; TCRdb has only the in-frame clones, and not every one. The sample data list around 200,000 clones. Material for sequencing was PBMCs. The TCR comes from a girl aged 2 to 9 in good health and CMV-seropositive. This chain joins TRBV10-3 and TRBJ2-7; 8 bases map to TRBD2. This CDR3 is CATEEGTRNLGEQYF. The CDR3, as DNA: TGTGCCACGGAGGAGGGGACTAGAAATTTGGGCGAGCAGTACTTC.